Sequencing of this TCR beta chain was carried out in a study of blood T cell repertoires in COVID-19. The germline V and J ends were trimmed by 4 bases and 6 bases, with 11 bases remaining between them. This CDR3 region has 13 residues. Repertoires were generated with immunoSEQ multiplex PCR, while TCRdb's copy carries only in-frame clones and drops some. The sample has about 210,000 clones; 75% to 90% are singletons. Cohort placement rested on clinical history that participants reported themselves. Cohort 3 donors were reported recovered after two negative PCRs, clearance, or symptom resolution. The sequence came from a young man who had recovered from COVID-19. The V call is TRBV12-3 or TRBV12-4, the J call TRBJ2-3; D might be TRBD2 (5 bases). The sample consisted of PBMCs or T cells enriched from blood (not recorded which). The CDR3 bases are TGTGCCAGCAGTTCCGCCCGGGGTGATACGCAGTATTTT. Translating it yields CASSSARGDTQYF.